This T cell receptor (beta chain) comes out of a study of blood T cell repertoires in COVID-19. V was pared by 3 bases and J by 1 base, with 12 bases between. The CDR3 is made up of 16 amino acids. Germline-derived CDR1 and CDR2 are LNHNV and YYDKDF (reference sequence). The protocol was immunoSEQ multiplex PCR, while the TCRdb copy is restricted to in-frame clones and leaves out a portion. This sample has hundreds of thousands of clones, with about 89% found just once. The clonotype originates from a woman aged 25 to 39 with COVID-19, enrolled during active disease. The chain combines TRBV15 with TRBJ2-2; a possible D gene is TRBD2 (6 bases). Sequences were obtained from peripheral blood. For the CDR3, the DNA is TGTGCCACCAGCAGGGACCGGGGGAGGAACACCGGGGAGCTGTTTTTT. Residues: CATSRDRGRNTGELFF. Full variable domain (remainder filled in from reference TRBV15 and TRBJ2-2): DAMVIQNPRYQVTQFGKPVTLSCSQTLNHNVMYWYQQKSSQAPKLLFHYYDKDFNNEADTPDNFQSRRPNTSFCFLDIRSPGLGDTAMYLCATSRDRGRNTGELFFGEGSRLTVL.